The table lists the clone carrying this T cell receptor beta chain with many counts. Hyperthyroidism is called stable when no ophthalmopathy develops within 18 months of follow-up. The study recruited hyperthyroidism patients aged 18 to 65 who were newly diagnosed, under 2 months' duration. This sample was included in a study of Graves' ophthalmopathy and Graves' hyperthyroidism. Study overall: Peripheral blood was gathered at first diagnosis, ahead of any treatment whatsoever.

This CDR3 has 14 residues. V lost 1 base to trimming and J lost 5 bases, with 12 bases between them. CDR1 and CDR2 from the germline V gene are MNHNS and SASEGT. Beta-chain TCR CDR3 regions were amplified from RNA transcripts. Second-round multiplex PCR came after first-round RT-PCR with HTBI primers. Via MiXCR, TCRdb re-called the multiplex PCR reads, giving one row per CDR3 protein. There are just over 400,000 distinct CDR3 sequences in the sample; over 20% occur only once, and under 3% lies in the top ten. Sequencing was done on a sample of peripheral blood. This chain joins TRBV6-1 and TRBJ2-7; maybe TRBD1 (6 bases). The sequence came from a woman between 18 and 29 years old with stable Graves' hyperthyroidism. CDR3 bases: TGTGCCAGCAGTGAAGTAAGGGGGACCCACGAGCAGTACTTC. This codes for CASSEVRGTHEQYF.